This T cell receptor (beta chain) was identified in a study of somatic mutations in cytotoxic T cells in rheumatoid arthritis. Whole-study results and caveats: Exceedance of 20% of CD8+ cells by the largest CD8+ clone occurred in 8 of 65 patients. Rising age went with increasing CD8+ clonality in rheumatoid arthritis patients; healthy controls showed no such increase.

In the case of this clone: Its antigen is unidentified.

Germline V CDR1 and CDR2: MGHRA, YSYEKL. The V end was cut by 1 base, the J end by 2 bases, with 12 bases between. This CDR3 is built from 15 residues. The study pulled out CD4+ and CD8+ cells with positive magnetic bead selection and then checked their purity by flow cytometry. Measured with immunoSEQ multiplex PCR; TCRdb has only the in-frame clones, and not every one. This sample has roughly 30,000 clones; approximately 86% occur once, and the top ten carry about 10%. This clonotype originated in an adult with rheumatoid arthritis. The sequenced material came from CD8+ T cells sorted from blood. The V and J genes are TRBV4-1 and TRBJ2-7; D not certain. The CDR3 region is CASSQVGDGTYEQYF. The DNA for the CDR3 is TGCGCCAGCAGCCAAGTGGGTGATGGGACCTACGAGCAGTACTTC.